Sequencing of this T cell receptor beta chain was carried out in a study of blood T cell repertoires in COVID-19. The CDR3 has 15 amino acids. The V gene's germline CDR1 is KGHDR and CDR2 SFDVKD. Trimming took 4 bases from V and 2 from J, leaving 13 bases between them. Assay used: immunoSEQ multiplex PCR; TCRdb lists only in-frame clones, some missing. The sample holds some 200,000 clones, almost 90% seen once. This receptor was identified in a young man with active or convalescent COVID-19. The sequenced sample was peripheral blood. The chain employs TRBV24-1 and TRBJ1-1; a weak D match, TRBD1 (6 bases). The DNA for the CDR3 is TGTGCCACCAGTGACGGGACAATGGGAAACACTGAAGCTTTCTTT. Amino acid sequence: CATSDGTMGNTEAFF.